This T cell receptor (beta chain) emerged from a study of a mutant IDH1 vaccine in newly diagnosed glioma. Overall study context: The study started vaccination 4-6 weeks after radiotherapy alone, or with temozolomide cycles. Earlier care involved radiotherapy, temozolomide, or both, and the majority received both.

Concerning this clone itself: Its antigen is undetermined.

This sample's time point: week 11, during vaccination. The content of each vaccine dose was 300 ug of mutant IDH1 20-mer peptide, and topical imiquimod accompanied it. Findings and caveats of the study: Pseudoprogression appears to have had no connection to changes in top peripheral T cell clonotypes. Around 93% of patients showed vaccine-induced immune responses across multiple MHC alleles.

Repertoires were generated with immunoSEQ multiplex PCR, while TCRdb's copy carries only in-frame clones and drops some. The table shows some 60,000 clones, with roughly 80% occurring only once. The CDR3 length is 15 residues. V lost 2 bases to trimming and J lost 2 bases, with 10 bases between them. CDR1 is KGHSH and CDR2 is LQKENI in the germline V gene. The TCR was taken from a man between 25 and 39 years old with glioma. The V gene is TRBV18, the J gene TRBJ1-3; D is perhaps TRBD1 (5 bases). The sample consisted of PBMCs, taken from a glioma patient whose treatment included an IDH1 peptide vaccine. CDR3 DNA: TGTGCCAGCTCACCAGCGGCAGGGACTGGAAACACCATATATTTT. Protein: CASSPAAGTGNTIYF.